These T cell receptor beta chains were read from a single sample in a study of glioma-infiltrating T cells after dendritic cell vaccination. Data came from immunoSEQ multiplex PCR; TCRdb stores just in-frame clones and leaves some out. This repertoire shows fewer than 110,000 clones, more than 80% found once; its top ten account for about 12%. Sequences were derived from blood, sampled before dendritic cell vaccination. The receptors stem from a human donor with glioblastoma. Both conserved end residues are part of each CDR3. The D gene is left open where the match is weak. Size values are once, few and many counts, or a class for expanded clones, and some rows have none.

CASSFTGNDSPLHF TGTGCCAGCAGTTTTACAGGGAACGATTCACCCCTCCACTTT TRBJ1-6 NA TRBV6-1 NA 14
CASSFTGLDDTDTQYF TGTGCCAGCAGCTTTACAGGACTAGACGACACGGATACGCAGTATTTT TRBJ2-3 NA TRBV12-1 NA 16
CASSEGGQNTEAFF TGTGCCAGCAGTGAAGGGGGACAGAACACTGAAGCTTTCTTT TRBJ1-1 NA TRBV6-1 NA 14
CASSLLQRGGGGANVLTF TGTGCCAGCAGCTTATTGCAGCGGGGGGGCGGTGGGGCCAACGTCCTGACTTTC TRBJ2-6 NA TRBV11-2 TRBD2 18
CATQEGLAAHEQYF TGTGCCACCCAAGAAGGGCTAGCGGCCCACGAGCAGTACTTC TRBJ2-7 NA TRBV10-3 TRBD2 14
CASSVTSGGSNTGELFF TGTGCCAGCAGTGTGACTAGCGGGGGTTCGAACACCGGGGAGCTGTTTTTT TRBJ2-2 NA TRBV6-1 TRBD2 17
CASSPSQETQYF TGTGCCAGCAGCCCCAGCCAAGAGACCCAGTACTTC TRBJ2-5 once TRBV11-3 NA 12
CAISAQGAYSPLHF TGTGCCATCAGTGCGCAGGGGGCTTATTCACCCCTCCACTTT TRBJ1-6 few TRBV10-3 TRBD1 14
CASSPGWVNTEAFF TGTGCCAGCAGCCCGGGGTGGGTGAACACTGAAGCTTTCTTT TRBJ1-1 many TRBV2 NA 14
CASSPGGGTGETQYF TGTGCCAGCAGCCCCGGTGGAGGGACCGGGGAGACCCAGTACTTC TRBJ2-5 NA TRBV5-6 NA 15
CASGRQDNSPLHF TGTGCCAGCGGACGACAGGATAATTCACCCCTCCACTTT TRBJ1-6 NA TRBV6-6 NA 13
CASSQAVGWNSPLHF TGCGCCAGCAGCCAAGCTGTCGGTTGGAATTCACCCCTCCACTTT TRBJ1-6 NA TRBV4-3 NA 15
CASSMGGDSLREQYF TGTGCCAGCAGCATGGGCGGGGACAGCCTGAGGGAGCAGTACTTC TRBJ2-7 NA TRBV14 NA 15
CASGEGTGGSEEQFF TGTGCCAGCGGAGAGGGGACAGGGGGCTCTGAGGAGCAGTTCTTC TRBJ2-1 NA TRBV11-3 TRBD1 15
CASSRTGSNEQYF TGTGCCAGCAGCAGGACAGGGTCCAACGAGCAGTACTTC TRBJ2-7 few TRBV7-3 TRBD1 13
CASSLASTYGYTF TGTGCCAGCAGCTTAGCGTCTACCTATGGCTACACCTTC TRBJ1-2 NA TRBV7-9 NA 13
CASSQEGQGGSGANVLTF TGTGCCAGCAGCCAAGAGGGACAGGGAGGCTCTGGGGCCAACGTCCTGACTTTC TRBJ2-6 NA TRBV14 TRBD1 18
CAWSVVSGGAGDTQYF TGTGCCTGGAGTGTAGTTAGCGGGGGGGCGGGAGATACGCAGTATTTT TRBJ2-3 NA TRBV30 TRBD2 16
CSVRTVEAFF TGCAGCGTTCGAACTGTTGAAGCTTTCTTT TRBJ1-1 NA TRBV29-1 NA 10
CASSAAGPNFSGNTIYF TGTGCCAGCAGCGCCGCAGGGCCGAACTTCTCTGGAAACACCATATATTTT TRBJ1-3 NA TRBV9 NA 17
CASRGLTGELFF TGTGCCAGCAGAGGACTCACCGGGGAGCTGTTTTTT TRBJ2-2 NA TRBV2 NA 12
CASSIYWDRDNEQFF TGTGCCAGTAGTATCTATTGGGACAGGGACAATGAGCAGTTCTTC TRBJ2-1 NA TRBV19 TRBD1 15
CASSLGAGESQETQYF TGTGCCAGCAGCTTGGGGGCAGGGGAATCCCAAGAGACCCAGTACTTC TRBJ2-5 NA TRBV5-4 NA 16
CASSDRGRDETQYF TGTGCCAGCAGCGACAGGGGGCGGGATGAGACCCAGTACTTC TRBJ2-5 NA TRBV7-9 TRBD1 14
CASSLRDRGTYEQYF TGTGCCAGCAGCCTCAGGGACAGGGGAACCTACGAGCAGTACTTC TRBJ2-7 NA TRBV13 TRBD1 15
CATSRDLAGKDSEAFF TGTGCCACCAGCAGAGATTTGGCAGGGAAGGATTCTGAAGCTTTCTTT TRBJ1-1 NA TRBV15 NA 16
CASSLGQGGTEAFF TGTGCCAGCAGTTTGGGACAGGGAGGCACTGAAGCTTTCTTT TRBJ1-1 NA TRBV2 TRBD1 14
CASSLASGGGYEQYF TGTGCCAGCAGCTTAGCTAGCGGGGGAGGCTACGAGCAGTACTTC TRBJ2-7 few TRBV7-3 TRBD2 15
CASSDSGQNTEAFF TGTGCCAGTAGCGACTCGGGACAGAACACTGAAGCTTTCTTT TRBJ1-1 NA TRBV19 NA 14
CASSSSTANYGYTF TGTGCCAGCAGCTCATCGACAGCTAACTATGGCTACACCTTC TRBJ1-2 few TRBV7-2 NA 14
CASSNQERETQYF TGTGCCAGTAGTAACCAGGAACGAGAGACCCAGTACTTC TRBJ2-5 NA TRBV19 NA 13
CASSLAGRGRPQHF TGTGCCAGCAGCCTCGCGGGCAGGGGGAGGCCCCAGCATTTT TRBJ1-5 NA TRBV19 TRBD1 14
CAISNLDRANSPLHF TGTGCCATCAGTAACCTGGACAGGGCAAATTCCCCCCTCCACTTT TRBJ1-6 few TRBV10-3 TRBD1 15
CASSLRHASNQPQHF TGTGCCAGTAGTCTCAGACATGCGAGCAATCAGCCCCAGCATTTT TRBJ1-5 many TRBV19 NA 15
CASSTLTGSNTEAFF TGTGCCAGCAGCACCCTGACAGGCTCAAACACTGAAGCTTTCTTT TRBJ1-1 few TRBV11-2 NA 15
CASGLSAGDSNQPQHF TGTGCTAGTGGTTTGAGCGCAGGGGATAGCAATCAGCCCCAGCATTTT TRBJ1-5 few TRBV12-5 NA 16
CASSSGTHNYGYTF TGCGCCAGCAGCTCCGGGACACATAACTATGGCTACACCTTC TRBJ1-2 NA TRBV5-1 NA 14
CASSPLGGGSTDTQYF TGTGCCAGCAGCCCCCTGGGGGGGGGTAGCACAGATACGCAGTATTTT TRBJ2-3 NA TRBV9 TRBD2 16
CAWSAGLAGELFF TGTGCCTGGAGTGCAGGACTAGCCGGGGAGCTGTTTTTT TRBJ2-2 NA TRBV30 TRBD2 13
CASSLGTGAYGYTF TGTGCCAGCAGCCTTGGGACAGGGGCCTATGGCTACACCTTC TRBJ1-2 once TRBV11-3 TRBD1 14